This entry features one T cell receptor (beta chain) sequence. The specificity of this receptor is unknown. No base quality information exists; no much larger clone differs at one position. V is cut back by 3 bases and J by 5 bases, with 2 bases in the junction unmatched. CDR1 and CDR2 were assigned from the germline V gene as SGHRS and YFSETQ. Inclusive of the bounding cysteine and phenylalanine, the CDR3 is 13 residues long. Only the CDR3 DNA is retained, 39 bases long and in frame from the first base. This sample stems from a study of cytomegalovirus exposure and HLA in healthy donors (dated by TCRdb to the late 2010s). Context from the whole study: In an earlier analysis of 587 of the donors, less than 350 Gb of sequence data and 117 million unique TCR beta sequences from roughly 190 million T cells were reported. An early release covering 550 to 700 HLA-typed donors comprised about 300 gigabases of sequencing data and around 80 million unique TCR sequences. Of the 300 to 500 genotyped donors, more than 75% were placed in the genetic ancestry cluster associated with self-reported Caucasian donors. The study was designed to test whether signatures of past pathogen exposure could be identified by cataloging public T cell receptors. The T cell repertoires of 666 subjects were profiled by immunosequencing and related to cytomegalovirus serostatus. A separate validation cohort of 100 to 150 different subjects was used in addition to the approximately 610-subject first cohort. The study combined high-throughput TCR immunosequencing, statistical association of individual TCRs with disease status, and machine learning to predict cytomegalovirus infection status. To study patterns of TCR occurrence, a later analysis re-analyzed previously published TCR beta repertoires from around 700 donors and added high-resolution HLA genotyping. Rather than drawing on any new phenotypic data, the later analysis identified candidate immune exposures from TCR beta sequences and the way those sequences occurred across donors. In an earlier analysis of roughly 600 of the donors, high-throughput TCR beta sequencing was used to judge whether each TCR beta V gene segment behaved as functional or pseudogenic. Alongside the repertoire data, information on donor age, sex, ethnicity and CMV serostatus was compiled. Genome-wide SNP genotypes for about 60% of the roughly 700 donors were used in a later genetic analysis, which treated that subset as a discovery cohort. All discovery cohort repertoires had been generated using a single sequencing platform. HLA typing included class I and class II loci at four-digit resolution. Typing coverage varied by locus: roughly 620-640 donors for A, B, C, DRB1 and DQB1; some 520 for DQA1; 600 to 610 for DPA1; roughly 450 for DPB1. Roughly 5 DR-DQ haplotypes were handled as single units for association and clustering, since linkage in the cohort was strong. Among some 410 genotyped donors of the cohort, an average of roughly 240,000 unique TCR beta nucleotide sequences were sequenced per donor, around a sixth of them non-productive.

Library creation used the immunoSEQ multiplex PCR assay. The multiplex PCR relied on a mix of 60 forward primers for TCR Vbeta segments and 13 reverse primers for TCR Jbeta segments. The CDR3 region of rearranged TCR beta genes was amplified from genomic DNA with a multiplex PCR assay. The Illumina HiSeq System was used to sequence the amplified TCR beta libraries as 87-base-pair reads. The study's own analysis went as follows. A later analysis tallied 80 million to 95 million unique TCR beta chains across the 700 or so repertoires, and about 12 million of those chains were shared by two or more donors. To remove PCR and sequencing errors, raw reads were error-corrected and collapsed into unique sequences using a nearest-neighbor algorithm that merged closely related sequences. CDR3 sequences were aligned to IMGT reference sequences to assign V, D and J gene segments. For a sequence to be retained, at least a six-nucleotide match to both a V gene segment and a J gene segment was required. Rearrangements were called productive when the CDR3 lacked stop codons and stayed in frame with V and J; all others were non-productive. CDR3 was defined by IMGT convention, running from the second conserved V-encoded cysteine to the conserved J-encoded phenylalanine. The earlier analysis of some 600 of the donors excluded sequences that lacked an unambiguous match to a single V gene segment. An earlier analysis of 587 of the donors called V segments functional above 56.7% productive rearrangements and segregating when the between-donor standard deviation exceeded 5%. A statistical classification framework was developed to diagnose cytomegalovirus status using the catalog of TCR beta chain sequences. V and J gene assignment, in a later analysis, came from comparing TCR nucleotide sequences with IMGT/GENE-DB human TR gene sequences. The TCRdist pipeline was used in a later analysis to assign CDR3 sequences and most-parsimonious VDJ recombination scenarios. In a later analysis, each TCR beta chain was defined by its CDR3 amino acid sequence together with its V-gene family, and reads lacking a unique V-gene family were excluded. As a way to deal with suspected cross-contamination and a sequencing artifact, a later analysis dropped 500 to 700 nucleotide sequences that were highly shared and had low generation probability. A later analysis calculated a clonal expansion index for each public chain from normalized within-repertoire ranks of inferred template counts. In a later analysis, generation probabilities were computed with a VDJ recombination model fitted to out-of-frame rearrangements, and the resulting probabilities were checked against IGoR. In a later analysis, hypergeometric tests were used to score TCR-TCR, TCR-HLA and TCR-CMV co-occurrence, with a repertoire-size bias correction applied to TCR pairs. A later analysis estimated false discovery rates by permuting HLA or CMV assignments 20 times. A later analysis grouped co-occurring TCRs with DBSCAN, adding TCRdist sequence similarity when clustering within HLA-allele-positive subsets. Repertoires with fewer than 30,000 or more than 120,000 public chains were left out of co-occurrence clustering, as were four to six repertoires with anomalous nucleotide sharing. Not all clones reach the TCRdb copy of this immuneACCESS table, which keeps in-frame sequences only. Checked studies attribute under half of the gap to unresolved V genes and leave the rest unexplained. V and J calls and clone size are given by that table; D and trimming were obtained from the DNA. A total of roughly 56,000 clones appear in this sample, roughly four fifths of them only once. 2% to 3% of the sample lies in the top ten.

Paper-wide results and their limitations: An earlier analysis of around 500 of the donors showed that most TCR beta V segments appeared in productive rearrangements either about 87% or about 30% of the time, which broadly matched IMGT annotations. A further reported finding was that TCR beta sequences accurately predicted the HLA-A and HLA-B alleles for most subjects in the first cohort. Linkage disequilibrium might explain the correlated functional status among segregating V segments, but an unknown experimental factor could not be excluded. A few of the identified cytomegalovirus-associated TCR beta chains were confirmed in vitro to be specific for cytomegalovirus antigens. Because HLA typing was missing for some donors at each locus, association tests included only the typed subset. A later genetic analysis reported fewer N-insertions in productive TCRs among donors in an Asian-associated ancestry cluster than the approximately 700-donor mean. Strong co-occurrence of HLA alleles, especially DR and DQ, made assigning TCR associations to individual alleles difficult. Some IMGT-functional V segments, including TRBV6-2 and TRBV6-3, could not be told apart with the 87-base-pair reads, so those segments were excluded. Roughly uniform sequencing depth across donors was assumed in presence/absence analyses, although this assumption may not hold. In a later analysis, most CMV-associated TCR beta chains were found to appear HLA-restricted, with HLA associations seemingly driven largely by CMV exposure. The sequencing pipeline was judged likely to have produced a cluster of highly shared sequence variants as a technical artifact. Compared with equally common non-associated chains, HLA-associated TCR beta chains in a later analysis were more clonally expanded and had lower generation probabilities. Because counts were too low, 15 to 20 rarely observed V segments, including chromosome 9 orphons, were excluded from the earlier analysis of some 590 of the donors. A later analysis reported that several top co-occurrence clusters appeared linked to parvovirus B19, influenza, CMV and Epstein-Barr virus. This cohort had only TCR beta chains sequenced, and the lack of alpha or paired-chain data limited which features could be detected. The authors suggested that the approach could potentially be extended to other disease states and immunological phenotypes. Immune exposure information for the cohort was limited to CMV serostatus. A later analysis associated approximately 17,000 TCR beta sequences with specific HLA alleles at a false discovery rate of 0.05. Cytomegalovirus status was reported to be diagnosed by the classifier with high specificity and sensitivity in both the original and validation cohorts. Most TCR sequences were seen in very few donors, while some public TCRs were found in many individuals. An association between a missense DCLRE1C variant and V-gene and J-gene trimming of TCR beta chains was found in a later genetic analysis and replicated in an independent cohort. The study listed 164 TCR beta chains as associated with cytomegalovirus. According to a later analysis, TCR association rates differed among HLA loci, with DRB1 alleles showing the most associated TCRs and HLA-C alleles showing the fewest.

In total, fewer than 750 healthy bone marrow donors made up the cohort. At the time of sampling, every cohort member was nominally healthy, though immune exposures that went unrecorded were likely present. The donor was CMV seropositive and was included in the group of 300 or so seropositive cohort members. Every donor gave a peripheral blood sample, and the peripheral blood mononuclear cells from that sample were used for TCR beta sequencing. The Qiagen DNeasy Blood Extraction Kit was used to extract genomic DNA from the blood cell samples. Sequencing was carried out using PBMCs. This chain is built from TRBV5-1 and TRBJ1-1; 9 central bases correspond to TRBD1. The clonotype comes from a boy aged 5 to 17 in good health and CMV-seropositive. The CDR3 is CASSWDRVTEAFF. The sequenced DNA is TGCGCCAGCAGCTGGGACAGGGTGACTGAAGCTTTCTTT.